The 4 T cell receptor beta chains below all came from one sample that was sequenced in a study of molecular identifiers for immune sequencing clone quantification. Via MiXCR, TCRdb re-called the PCR reads, giving one row per CDR3 protein. The top ten hold about 0.73% of the sample, which has about 630,000 distinct CDR3 sequences, roughly 23% seen once. Sequences were obtained from naive CD8+ T cells from blood, with Jurkat cell RNA spiked in. Subset defined: FACS-sorted CD8+CD4-CCR7+CD45RA+ naive T cells. The receptor set was obtained from a human donor in good health. Some libraries in this study had Jurkat cell RNA spiked in.

This clonotype was found many times. The chain links TRBV29-1 to TRBJ1-1; D is ambiguous. CDR1 and CDR2 from the germline V gene are SQVTM and ANQGSEA. V gave up 3 bases and J gave up 0 bases, with 5 bases separating them. This CDR3 has 12 amino acids. For the CDR3, the DNA is TGCAGCGTTGACAGCATGAACACTGAAGCTTTCTTT. This sequence encodes CSVDSMNTEAFF. Supplemented by reference TRBV29-1 and TRBJ1-1, the full variable domain reads SAVISQKPSRDICQRGTSLTIQCQVDSQVTMMFWYRQQPGQSLTLIATANQGSEATYESGFVIDKFPISRPNLTFSTLTVSNMSPEDSSIYLCSVDSMNTEAFFGQGTRLTVV.

This clonotype was recorded a few times. This chain connects TRBV20-1 to TRBJ2-7, with 7 positions matching TRBD1. Germline lookup yields CDR1 DFQATT and CDR2 SNEGSKA (reference sequence). The CDR3 totals 15 residues. V trimming: 3 bases; J trimming: 3 bases; junction bases outside the gene matches: 11. The CDR3 region is CSASADRESIYEQYF. DNA of the CDR3: TGCAGTGCTAGTGCCGACAGGGAGAGTATCTACGAGCAGTACTTC.

The chain carries TRBV3-1 and TRBJ1-1; D is unclear. Trimming left V 4 bases short and J 0 bases short, with 15 bases between. The germline V gene encodes CDR1 LGHDT and CDR2 YNNKEL (reference sequence). The CDR3 length is 16 residues. CDR3 DNA sequence: TGTGCCAGCAGCCCCTTTGGAGGCTCCCTGAACACTGAAGCTTTCTTT. Amino acids: CASSPFGGSLNTEAFF.

This clonotype was detected only a few times. The chain joins TRBV4-1 to TRBJ2-7, with D perhaps TRBD1 (6 bases). V lost 0 bases, J lost 3 bases, and 12 bases lay in between. The CDR3 loop spans 15 amino acids. Germline-derived CDR1 and CDR2 are MGHRA and YSYEKL. CDR3 region: CASSQDTGIFYEQYF. As DNA, the CDR3 is TGCGCCAGCAGCCAAGATACAGGGATTTTCTACGAGCAGTACTTC.